The 19 T cell receptor beta chains in this list originate from one sample, sequenced in a study of shared clonotypes between healthy human individuals. The assay was immunoSEQ multiplex PCR, and TCRdb's table has in-frame clones only and misses some. The data hold 2 million to 2.5 million clones, with more than 90% observed a single time. The source material was naive CD4+ T cells sorted from blood. Subset indicated: CD45RA+ positively selected. These receptors came from a man between 18 and 35 years old in good health.

The chain couples TRBV28 to TRBJ2-7; TRBD1 matches at 9 bases. This CDR3 contains 16 residues. Germline assignment: CDR1 MDHEN and CDR2 SYDVKM. V trimming: 7 bases; J trimming: 5 bases; junction bases outside the gene matches: 15. CDR3 in amino acids: CASIPPAGDRDDEQYF. The CDR3 nucleotides read TGTGCCAGCATCCCCCCGGCGGGGGACAGGGACGACGAGCAGTACTTC.

Here the CDR3 DNA reads TGTGCCAGCAGCCCGTCAATCTCTTATGGCTACACCTTC. Amino acids: CASSPSISYGYTF. This chain joins TRBV7-9 and TRBJ1-2; D unclear. In germline, CDR1 is SEHNR, CDR2 FQNEAQ (reference sequence). The CDR3 has 13 residues. V was pared by 5 bases and J by 5 bases, with 12 bases between.

The chain is built from TRBV5-1 and TRBJ2-1; 7 nucleotides line up with TRBD2. The CDR3 sequence is 13 residues long. V dropped 4 bases and J dropped 8; count of bases not matched to a gene: 6. Germline V gene data show CDR1 as SGHRS and CDR2 as YFSETQ. The CDR3 DNA follows: TGCGCCAGCAGCCGGGGGACTATCGATGAGCAGTTCTTC. It translates to CASSRGTIDEQFF. Complete variable domain (other parts from reference TRBV5-1 and TRBJ2-1): KAGVTQTPRYLIKTRGQQVTLSCSPISGHRSVSWYQQTPGQGLQFLFEYFSETQRNKGNFPGRFSGRQFSNSRSEMNVSTLELGDSALYLCASSRGTIDEQFFGPGTRLTVL.

The V call is TRBV2, the J call TRBJ2-7; D ambiguous. The germline gives CDR1 SNHLY, CDR2 FYNNEI. Between the trimmed V and J ends, which lost 3 bases and 4 bases, there was a span of 4 bases. The CDR3 runs 11 residues. The CDR3 spells CASSDKYEQYF. In DNA form, the CDR3 reads TGTGCCAGCAGTGATAAGTACGAGCAGTACTTC.

The chain links TRBV10-3 to TRBJ1-6; perhaps TRBD1 as D (5 bases). CDR1 is ENHRY, CDR2 SYGVKD, per germline. Deletions cut 0 bases from V and 9 bases from J, with 9 bases between. The CDR3 covers 14 residues. The CDR3 protein is CAISESGVGSPLHF. The CDR3 DNA reads TGTGCCATCAGTGAGTCGGGGGTGGGTTCACCCCTCCACTTT.

Comments on this clone: Other DNA sequences in the same sample also yield this CDR3. The chain recombines TRBV10-3 with TRBJ1-3; no definite D call. Germline CDR1 ENHRY, CDR2 SYGVKD. This CDR3 comprises 13 residues. V was pared by 10 bases and J by 1 base, with 11 bases between. The CDR3 bases are TGTGCCACCCGGACGGCTTCTGGAAACACCATATATTTT. Translation gives CATRTASGNTIYF.

The J gene is TRBJ2-5, the V gene TRBV6-1, with D unresolved. Trimming shortened V by 6 bases and J by 5 bases, and 10 bases separated the two germline ends. The CDR3 is 12 residues long. From germline, CDR1 is MNHNS and CDR2 SASEGT. The CDR3 DNA reads TGTGCCAGCAGAGACCTTGGTGAGACCCAGTACTTC. It translates to CASRDLGETQYF.

V usage is TRBV6-6 and J usage is TRBJ2-5; D is undetermined. The V and J ends lost 4 bases and 4 bases respectively, with 13 bases between them. Germline V gives CDR1 MNHNY, CDR2 SVGAGI (reference sequence). This CDR3 has 14 amino acids. Written as DNA, the CDR3 is TGTGCCAGCAGTTCGCCCGTGTCTGTAGAGACCCAGTACTTC. This codes for CASSSPVSVETQYF.

The chain couples TRBV9 to TRBJ1-2; 8 bases align to TRBD1. The junction had 17 bases not matched to a gene; V was cut back by 3 bases and J by 7 bases. Per germline, CDR1 SGDLS and CDR2 YYNGEE. This CDR3 has 17 amino acids. CDR3 DNA: TGTGCCAGCAGCGCCGAAAGACAGGGGTCCGATGGCTCTGGCTACACCTTC. It is translated as CASSAERQGSDGSGYTF.

As concerns this clone: Other nucleotide sequences from this sample produce the same CDR3. The chain couples TRBV5-1 to TRBJ2-7; D tentatively fits TRBD1 or TRBD2 (6 bases each). Between the trimmed V and J ends, which lost 4 bases and 0 bases, there was a span of 14 bases. The CDR3 consists of 15 residues. Germline-derived CDR1 and CDR2 are SGHRS and YFSETQ. The CDR3 coding sequence is TGCGCCAGCAGCCCACGAGGGGGGAGCTCCTACGAGCAGTACTTC. Protein sequence: CASSPRGGSSYEQYF.

CDR3 sequence: CASSASWNTEAFF. The CDR3 DNA is TGCGCCAGCTCGGCTTCGTGGAACACTGAAGCTTTCTTT. The chain carries TRBV10-1 and TRBJ1-1, with D unresolved. Per the germline V gene, CDR1 is WNHNN and CDR2 is SYGVQD (reference sequence). V was clipped by 8 bases and J by 1 base, with 11 bases between them. This CDR3 is built from 13 residues.

V gene TRBV4-1 combines with J gene TRBJ2-4, with D unresolved. Looked up from germline, CDR1 is MGHRA and CDR2 is YSYEKL. The CDR3 runs 13 residues. The V gene lost 1 base and the J gene lost 13 bases, with 14 bases spanning the gap. The CDR3 DNA reads as TGCGCCAGCAGCCAAGTCATCGGACCATTCCAGTACTTC. Its protein is CASSQVIGPFQYF.

The rearrangement links TRBV30 to TRBJ2-1, with TRBD1 matching over 9 bases. The V gene's germline CDR1 is GTSNPN and CDR2 SVGIG (reference sequence). CDR3 length: 16 amino acids. With V trimmed by 0 bases and J by 7 bases, 10 bases remained unmatched. CDR3 residues: CAWSVAGTGYPNEQFF. DNA for the CDR3: TGTGCCTGGAGTGTAGCTGGGACAGGGTATCCGAATGAGCAGTTCTTC.

The rearrangement links TRBV7-8 to TRBJ1-6; D is undetermined. Trimming removed 3 bases from V and 5 bases from J, with 14 bases in between. CDR1 is SGHVS, CDR2 FQNEAQ, per germline. The CDR3 covers 16 residues. The CDR3 DNA reads as TGTGCCAGCAGCTTCACCGGGCCCCGGGATAATTCACCCCTCCACTTT. Protein product: CASSFTGPRDNSPLHF.

The chain is built from TRBV30 and TRBJ2-5; tentative D call: TRBD2 (6 bases). The V end lost 1 base, the J end lost 4 bases, and 13 bases lay between the germline ends. Per germline, CDR1 GTSNPN and CDR2 SVGIG (reference sequence). The CDR3 spans 14 residues. CDR3 residues: CAWSGGGRGETQYF. The CDR3 coding sequence is TGTGCCTGGAGTGGGGGTGGGCGGGGAGAGACCCAGTACTTC.

The chain joins TRBV28 to TRBJ1-1; D is possibly TRBD1 (5 bases). The germline V gene has CDR1 MDHEN and CDR2 SYDVKM. The CDR3 totals 15 residues. Trimming removed 7 bases from V and 6 bases from J, with 21 bases in between. In DNA form, the CDR3 reads TGTGCCAGCAACGTCCCAGGGAGATTGCCCTCTGAAGCTTTCTTT. Translated, it gives CASNVPGRLPSEAFF.

As regards this clone: Other DNA sequences in this sample translate to the same CDR3. The chain is built from TRBV5-4 and TRBJ1-4, with D unclear. CDR3 length: 14 residues. Trimming cost V 0 bases and J 5 bases, with 8 bases left between them. Germline V gene sequence: CDR1 SGHNT, CDR2 YYREEE (reference sequence). For the CDR3, the DNA is TGTGCCAGCAGCTTGGCTGGTGGAAATGAAAAACTGTTTTTT. Its protein product is CASSLAGGNEKLFF. Filled out from reference TRBV5-4 and TRBJ1-4, the complete variable domain reads ETGVTQSPTHLIKTRGQQVTLRCSSQSGHNTVSWYQQALGQGPQFIFQYYREEENGRGNFPPRFSGLQFPNYSSELNVNALELDDSALYLCASSLAGGNEKLFFGSGTQLSVL.

A word on this clone: The same CDR3 also results from other DNA sequences found in this sample. The chain couples TRBV7-2 to TRBJ1-1; 7 positions match TRBD1. Germline CDR1 reads SGHTA; CDR2 reads FQGNSA. This CDR3 spans 14 amino acids. V shed 5 bases, J shed 0 bases, and the junction held 3 bases outside the gene matches. The DNA for the CDR3 is TGTGCCAGCAGCCTACAGGGGATGAACACTGAAGCTTTCTTT. Translating gives CASSLQGMNTEAFF.

The chain combines TRBV10-3 with TRBJ1-6; D is unresolved. The germline V and J ends were trimmed by 6 bases and 3 bases, with 6 bases remaining between them. Germline values: CDR1 ENHRY, CDR2 SYGVKD. The CDR3 totals 13 residues. The CDR3 DNA sequence: TGTGCCATCAGGCGGGACTATAATTCACCCCTCCACTTT. This translates into CAIRRDYNSPLHF.